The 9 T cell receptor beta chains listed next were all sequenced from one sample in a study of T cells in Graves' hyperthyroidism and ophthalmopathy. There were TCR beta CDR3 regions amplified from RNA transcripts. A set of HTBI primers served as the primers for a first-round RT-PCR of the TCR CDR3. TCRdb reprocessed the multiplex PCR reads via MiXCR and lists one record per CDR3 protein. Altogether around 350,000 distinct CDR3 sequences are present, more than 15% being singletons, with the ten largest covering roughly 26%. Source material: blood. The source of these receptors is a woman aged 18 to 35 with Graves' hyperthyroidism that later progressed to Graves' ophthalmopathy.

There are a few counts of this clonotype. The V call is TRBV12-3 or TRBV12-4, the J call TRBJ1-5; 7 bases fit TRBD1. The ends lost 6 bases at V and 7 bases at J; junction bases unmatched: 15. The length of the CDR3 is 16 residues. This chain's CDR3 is CASSPTTGDWGQPQHF. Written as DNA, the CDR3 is TGTGCCAGCAGCCCAACCACAGGGGATTGGGGACAGCCCCAGCATTTT.

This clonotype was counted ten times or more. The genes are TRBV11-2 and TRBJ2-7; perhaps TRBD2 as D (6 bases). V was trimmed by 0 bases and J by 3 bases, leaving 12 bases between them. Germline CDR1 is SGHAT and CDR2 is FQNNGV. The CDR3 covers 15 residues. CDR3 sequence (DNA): TGTGCCAGCAGCTTAGATCCGGCGGGGTACTACGAGCAGTACTTC. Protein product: CASSLDPAGYYEQYF.

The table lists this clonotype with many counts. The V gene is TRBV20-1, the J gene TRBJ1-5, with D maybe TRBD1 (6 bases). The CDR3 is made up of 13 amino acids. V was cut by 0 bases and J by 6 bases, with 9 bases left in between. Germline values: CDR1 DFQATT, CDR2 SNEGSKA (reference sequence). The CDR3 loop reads CSARDRGLQPQHF. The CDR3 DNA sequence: TGCAGTGCTAGAGATCGGGGGCTTCAGCCCCAGCATTTT.

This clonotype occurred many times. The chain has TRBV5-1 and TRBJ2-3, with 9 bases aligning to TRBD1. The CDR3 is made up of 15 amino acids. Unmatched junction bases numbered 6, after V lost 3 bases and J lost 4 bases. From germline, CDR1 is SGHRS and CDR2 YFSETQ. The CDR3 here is CASSSQQGAADTQYF. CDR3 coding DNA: TGCGCCAGCAGCTCTCAACAGGGGGCGGCAGATACGCAGTATTTT.

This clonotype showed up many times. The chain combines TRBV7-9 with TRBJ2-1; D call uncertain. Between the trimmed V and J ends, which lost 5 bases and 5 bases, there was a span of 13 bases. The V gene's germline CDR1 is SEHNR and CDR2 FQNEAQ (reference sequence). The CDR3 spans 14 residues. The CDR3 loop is CASSPPTVHNEQFF. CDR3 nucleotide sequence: TGTGCCAGCAGCCCCCCCACAGTGCACAATGAGCAGTTCTTC.

Here the CDR3 DNA reads TGTGCCAGCAGTTTAGCGGGAGGGCCTCCCGGAGATACGCAGTATTTT. Its protein is CASSLAGGPPGDTQYF. The chain has TRBV27 and TRBJ2-3; the match to TRBD2 covers 9 bases. Unmatched junction bases numbered 8, after V lost 2 bases and J lost 5 bases. Germline V gene sequence: CDR1 MNHEY, CDR2 SMNVEV (reference sequence). The CDR3 length is 16 residues.

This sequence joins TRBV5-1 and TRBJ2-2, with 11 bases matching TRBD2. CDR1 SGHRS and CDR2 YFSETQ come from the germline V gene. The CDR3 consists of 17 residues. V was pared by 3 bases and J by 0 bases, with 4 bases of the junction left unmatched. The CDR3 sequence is CASSSSTSGTNTGELFF. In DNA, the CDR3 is TGCGCCAGCAGCTCCTCGACTAGCGGGACGAACACCGGGGAGCTGTTTTTT.

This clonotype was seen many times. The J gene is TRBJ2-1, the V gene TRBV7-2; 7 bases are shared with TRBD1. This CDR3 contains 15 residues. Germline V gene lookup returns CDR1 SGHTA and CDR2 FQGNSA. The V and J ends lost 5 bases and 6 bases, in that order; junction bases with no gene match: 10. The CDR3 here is CASSPSRDRGNEQFF. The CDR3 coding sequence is TGTGCCAGCAGCCCATCCCGGGACAGAGGCAATGAGCAGTTCTTC.

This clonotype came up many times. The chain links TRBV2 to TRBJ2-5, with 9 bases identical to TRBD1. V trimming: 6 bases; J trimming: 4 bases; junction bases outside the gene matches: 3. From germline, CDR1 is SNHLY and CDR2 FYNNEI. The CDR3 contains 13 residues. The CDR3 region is CASRTDRGETQYF. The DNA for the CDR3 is TGTGCCAGCAGAACGGACAGGGGAGAGACCCAGTACTTC.